These 31 T cell receptor beta chains originate from one sample sequenced in a study of CD8 T cells in Susac syndrome. The authors reverse transcribed about 0.5 to 1 ug RNA with random hexamers. From the immunoSEQ multiplex PCR reads, TCRdb called clonotypes with MiXCR, one entry per CDR3 protein. The repertoire consists of 170,000 or so distinct CDR3 sequences, with 90% to 97% occurring once and the leading ten covering around 0.13%. Sequenced input: CD4+ T cells from PBMCs. The receptors were sampled from a human donor with Susac syndrome.

This chain uses TRBV24-1 with TRBJ2-5, with D hard to call. The CDR3 length is 11 residues. Per the germline V gene, CDR1 is KGHDR and CDR2 is SFDVKD. The V gene lost 4 bases and the J gene lost 4 bases, with 3 bases spanning the gap. CDR3 region: CATSEGETQYF. CDR3 coding DNA: TGTGCCACCAGTGAGGGAGAGACCCAGTACTTC.

The chain employs TRBV7-9 and TRBJ1-2; D perhaps matches TRBD1 (5 bases). CDR3 size: 13 residues. CDR1 and CDR2 from the germline V gene are SEHNR and FQNEAQ (reference sequence). Trimming shortened V by 7 bases and J by 8 bases, and 17 bases separated the two germline ends. CDR3 nucleotides: TGTGCCAGCACCGAATCTCAGGGAGGAGGCTACACCTTC. It specifies CASTESQGGGYTF.

The chain uses TRBV19 and TRBJ1-4; 7 positions agree with TRBD1. This CDR3 is built from 12 residues. Losses at the gene ends were 6 bases for V and 8 bases for J; bases not matched to a gene: 3. CDR1 and CDR2 (germline): LNHDA, SQIVND (reference sequence). The CDR3 protein is CASSQGQEKLFF. Written as DNA, the CDR3 is TGTGCCAGTAGCCAGGGACAGGAAAAACTGTTTTTT. Full variable domain (outside the CDR3, taken from reference TRBV19 and TRBJ1-4): DGGITQSPKYLFRKEGQNVTLSCEQNLNHDAMYWYRQDPGQGLRLIYYSQIVNDFQKGDIAEGYSVSREKKESFPLTVTSAQKNPTAFYLCASSQGQEKLFFGSGTQLSVL.

The CDR3 DNA sequence: TGTGCCAGCAGCTTGTCCGAGCGGAGGATCTCAGAGACCCAGTACTTC. It is translated as CASSLSERRISETQYF. V usage is TRBV5-6 and J usage is TRBJ2-5; perhaps TRBD2 as D (5 bases). V was trimmed by 1 base and J by 4 bases, leaving 17 bases between them. CDR1 SGHDT and CDR2 YYEEEE come from the germline V gene. The CDR3 runs to 16 residues.

The gene calls are TRBV7-2 and TRBJ2-5; TRBD2 matches 10 bases. The CDR3 contains 14 residues. The germline CDR1 and CDR2 sequences are SGHTA and FQGNSA. After removal of 5 bases from V and 5 bases from J, the junction contained 5 bases not matched to a gene. The CDR3 sequence: CASSRSGRGETQYF. CDR3 nucleotides: TGTGCCAGCAGCCGAAGCGGGAGGGGTGAGACCCAGTACTTC.

The CDR3 DNA sequence: TGTGCCAGCAGCGCACTAGCGGGATGGAATGAGCAGTTCTTC. It codes for CASSALAGWNEQFF. This chain uses TRBV5-6 with TRBJ2-1; 10 bases align to TRBD2. J gave up 7 bases and V 4 bases, and 5 bases lay outside the gene matches. The V gene's germline CDR1 is SGHDT and CDR2 YYEEEE. The CDR3 contains 14 residues.

This sequence joins TRBV29-1 and TRBJ2-1; D is ambiguous. CDR1 and CDR2 (germline): SQVTM, ANQGSEA. V lost 3 bases to trimming and J lost 4 bases, with 7 bases between them. The CDR3 length is 12 residues. The CDR3 loop is CSVDPAYNEQFF. CDR3 coding DNA: TGCAGCGTTGATCCCGCGTACAATGAGCAGTTCTTC.

This chain links TRBV20-1 with TRBJ1-1; the D is unclear. Germline V lookup: CDR1 DFQATT, CDR2 SNEGSKA (reference sequence). Between the trimmed V and J ends, which lost 2 bases and 2 bases, there was a span of 6 bases. The CDR3 has 12 residues. The CDR3 DNA reads TGCAGTGCTAGACGGTCTAACACTGAAGCTTTCTTT. It is translated as CSARRSNTEAFF.

CDR3 loop: CASSLFPLAGGNEQYF. In nucleotides, the CDR3 is TGTGCCAGCAGCTTATTTCCACTAGCGGGAGGTAACGAGCAGTACTTC. The chain is built from TRBV7-2 and TRBJ2-7, with 12 bases matching TRBD2. The germline CDR1 and CDR2 sequences are SGHTA and FQGNSA. V was clipped by 2 bases and J by 5 bases; unmatched bases: 7. The CDR3 consists of 16 residues.

The gene calls are TRBV6-2 or TRBV6-3 and TRBJ1-5, with a weak D call TRBD1 (6 bases). Germline CDR1 reads MNHEY; CDR2 reads SVGEGT. The V gene lost 0 bases and the J gene lost 10 bases, with 16 bases spanning the gap. This CDR3 is built from 15 residues. CDR3 loop: CASSYSSAGVGPQHF. For the CDR3, the DNA is TGTGCCAGCAGTTACTCTTCGGCAGGGGTGGGCCCCCAGCATTTT.

The sample holds one count of this clonotype. This sequence joins TRBV15 and TRBJ2-2, with D perhaps TRBD2 (6 bases). The V gene's germline CDR1 is LNHNV and CDR2 YYDKDF (reference sequence). The length of the CDR3 is 16 residues. Trimming took off 0 bases at V and 6 bases at J, with 14 bases between the two ends. The CDR3 loop reads CATSREIGGLAGELFF. The CDR3 bases are TGTGCCACCAGCAGAGAAATTGGGGGGTTAGCCGGGGAGCTGTTTTTT. Together with reference TRBV15 and TRBJ2-2, the CDR3 gives the full variable domain: DAMVIQNPRYQVTQFGKPVTLSCSQTLNHNVMYWYQQKSSQAPKLLFHYYDKDFNNEADTPDNFQSRRPNTSFCFLDIRSPGLGDTAMYLCATSREIGGLAGELFFGEGSRLTVL.

There are a few counts of this clonotype. The genes are TRBV27 and TRBJ1-1, with unresolved D. CDR3 length: 13 residues. Trimming stripped 3 bases from V and 1 base from J, with 6 bases between. The germline V gene encodes CDR1 MNHEY and CDR2 SMNVEV (reference sequence). CDR3 sequence: CASSFSRNTEAFF. The CDR3 DNA sequence: TGTGCCAGCAGTTTTAGTCGGAACACTGAAGCTTTCTTT.

The chain joins TRBV29-1 to TRBJ2-7; 7 nucleotides match TRBD1. Trimming removed 7 bases from V and 2 bases from J; junction bases left unmatched: 8. CDR1 is SQVTM and CDR2 is ANQGSEA in the germline V gene. The CDR3 has 13 residues. CDR3 sequence reads: CSAAQGTPYEQYF. The CDR3 nucleotides are TGCAGCGCTGCACAGGGGACCCCCTACGAGCAGTACTTC.

The chain combines TRBV5-1 with TRBJ1-4; D not certain. V was clipped by 4 bases and J by 7 bases, with 11 bases between them. The CDR3 has 13 residues. Germline loops: CDR1 SGHRS, CDR2 YFSETQ. The CDR3 DNA reads as TGCGCCAGCAGCCCAGGCATGGCTGAAAAACTGTTTTTT. Translation gives CASSPGMAEKLFF.

The rearrangement links TRBV7-2 to TRBJ2-7; D is perhaps TRBD1 or TRBD2 (5 bases each). CDR1 is SGHTA, CDR2 FQGNSA, per germline. Trimming left V 0 bases short and J 6 bases short, with 12 bases between. The CDR3 contains 14 residues. Here the CDR3 reads CASSLAGEMSEQYF. The CDR3 bases are TGTGCCAGCAGCTTAGCGGGGGAGATGAGCGAGCAGTACTTC. Combining the CDR3 with reference TRBV7-2 and TRBJ2-7 gives the whole variable domain GAGVSQSPSNKVTEKGKDVELRCDPISGHTALYWYRQSLGQGLEFLIYFQGNSAPDKSGLPSDRFSAERTGGSVSTLTIQRTQQEDSAVYLCASSLAGEMSEQYFGPGTRLTVT.

The chain combines TRBV9 with TRBJ1-2, with 7 nucleotides matching TRBD1. CDR3 length: 18 residues. Germline values: CDR1 SGDLS, CDR2 YYNGEE. The V gene end was trimmed by 0 bases and the J gene end by 0 bases; junction bases not matched to a gene: 11. CDR3 sequence reads: CASSVEEGAPQANYGYTF. In DNA, the CDR3 is TGTGCCAGCAGCGTAGAGGAGGGGGCCCCTCAAGCTAACTATGGCTACACCTTC.

The rearrangement links TRBV4-1 to TRBJ2-1; possibly TRBD1 for D (5 bases). V gave up 3 bases and J gave up 2 bases, with 14 bases separating them. Germline V gene data show CDR1 as MGHRA and CDR2 as YSYEKL. CDR3 length: 16 residues. In nucleotides, the CDR3 is TGCGCCAGCAGCCAGCCTGGGGCGTCCCCCTACAATGAGCAGTTCTTC. As protein: CASSQPGASPYNEQFF.

This clonotype has a handful of counts. This chain joins TRBV9 and TRBJ2-1; D gene unclear. Looked up from germline, CDR1 is SGDLS and CDR2 is YYNGEE. There are 13 residues in the CDR3. Trimming removed 0 bases from V and 5 bases from J, with 6 bases in between. The CDR3 region has the DNA TGTGCCAGCAGCGTAGTTGGGGACAATGAGCAGTTCTTC. Translation: CASSVVGDNEQFF.

This rearrangement joins TRBV12-3 or TRBV12-4 to TRBJ2-5, with TRBD1 identical over 8 bases. The CDR3 sequence is 13 residues long. V shed 6 bases and J 5 bases; nucleotides not matched to a gene: 5. CDR3 in DNA: TGTGCCAGCAGCCCGACAGGGGCGGAGACCCAGTACTTC. As protein: CASSPTGAETQYF.

V usage is TRBV19 and J usage is TRBJ1-2; no clear D. This CDR3 is 14 amino acids long. Germline CDR1 and CDR2: LNHDA and SQIVND (reference sequence). V dropped 3 bases and J dropped 4 bases, with 12 bases sitting between them. In nucleotides, the CDR3 is TGTGCCAGTAGTATGGGGTCTACCCGCTATGGCTACACCTTC. It translates to CASSMGSTRYGYTF.

This chain uses TRBV10-2 with TRBJ2-1; 7 bases line up with TRBD1. Germline V gene lookup returns CDR1 WSHSY and CDR2 SAAADI. V shed 5 bases and J 0 bases; nucleotides not matched to a gene: 4. The CDR3 runs 15 residues. CDR3 sequence (DNA): TGCGCCAGCAGTAAAGGGGACAGCTCCTACAATGAGCAGTTCTTC. Protein product: CASSKGDSSYNEQFF.

The chain couples TRBV9 to TRBJ2-6, with 10 bases lining up with TRBD1. J lost 5 bases, V lost 3 bases, and 8 bases had no gene match. Per germline, CDR1 SGDLS and CDR2 YYNGEE. The CDR3 sequence is 17 residues long. CDR3 DNA sequence: TGTGCCAGCAGCGGGGACAGGGGCCCCAACTGGGCCAACGTCCTGACTTTC. The encoded protein is CASSGDRGPNWANVLTF.

This chain connects TRBV30 to TRBJ2-3; 10 bases match TRBD2. The CDR3 has 14 amino acids. Trimming took 3 bases from V and 2 from J; bases not matched to a gene: 2. Looked up from germline, CDR1 is GTSNPN and CDR2 is SVGIG (reference sequence). The CDR3 is CAWRSGRVTDTQYF. In DNA, the CDR3 is TGTGCCTGGAGGAGCGGGAGGGTCACAGATACGCAGTATTTT. The variable domain in full, with the rest retrieved from reference TRBV30 and TRBJ2-3, is SQTIHQWPATLVQPVGSPLSLECTVEGTSNPNLYWYRQAAGRGLQLLFYSVGIGQISSEVPQNLSASRPQDRQFILSSKKLLLSDSGFYLCAWRSGRVTDTQYFGPGTRLTVL.

J is TRBJ2-6 and V is TRBV6-2 or TRBV6-3; D unclear. The CDR3 has 15 amino acids. The germline V and J ends were trimmed by 7 bases and 2 bases, with 12 bases remaining between them. Germline lookup yields CDR1 MNHEY and CDR2 SVGEGT. The CDR3 reads CASIDPPTGANVLTF. The CDR3 nucleotides are TGTGCCAGCATCGACCCCCCGACTGGGGCCAACGTCCTGACTTTC.

The rearrangement joins TRBV3-1 to TRBJ2-1; D remains ambiguous. V lost 0 bases and J 4 bases, leaving 4 bases between the germline ends. CDR1 is LGHDT and CDR2 is YNNKEL in the germline V gene (reference sequence). This CDR3 is built from 13 residues. As DNA, the CDR3 is TGTGCCAGCAGCCAAGATGGGTACAATGAGCAGTTCTTC. Translated: CASSQDGYNEQFF.

The rearrangement joins TRBV28 to TRBJ2-7; D gene ambiguous. Germline CDR1 is MDHEN and CDR2 is SYDVKM. This CDR3 has 12 residues. Deletions cut 6 bases from V and 1 base from J, with 7 bases between. The CDR3 protein is CASRRTSYEQYF. In DNA, the CDR3 is TGTGCCAGCAGGCGCACTTCCTACGAGCAGTACTTC.

The chain couples TRBV2 to TRBJ1-5, with a possible D match to TRBD1 (6 bases). Trimming stripped 4 bases from V and 3 bases from J, with 7 bases between. CDR3 length: 13 amino acids. Germline CDR1 reads SNHLY; CDR2 reads FYNNEI. CDR3 coding DNA: TGTGCCAGCAGTGGACAGGACAATCAGCCCCAGCATTTT. This sequence encodes CASSGQDNQPQHF.

The chain links TRBV27 to TRBJ2-1; 10 nucleotides align to TRBD2. V gave up 3 bases and J gave up 8 bases; unmatched junction bases: 10. Per the germline V gene, CDR1 is MNHEY and CDR2 is SMNVEV (reference sequence). There are 16 residues in the CDR3. CDR3 sequence: CASSFRRGAGGDEQFF. The CDR3 bases are TGTGCCAGCAGTTTCCGCCGCGGAGCGGGGGGGGATGAGCAGTTCTTC.

J is TRBJ1-2 and V is TRBV28; the match to TRBD1 covers 11 bases. Germline lookup yields CDR1 MDHEN and CDR2 SYDVKM. The CDR3 covers 14 residues. Trimming took 3 bases from V and 4 from J; bases not matched to a gene: 1. CDR3 DNA: TGTGCCAGCAGTTTCGGGACAGGGGGCTATGGCTACACCTTC. The encoded protein is CASSFGTGGYGYTF.

The chain joins TRBV16 to TRBJ2-4; possibly TRBD1 for D (6 bases). V lost 1 base and J lost 6, with 10 bases in between. The CDR3 length is 14 residues. Germline CDR1 and CDR2: KGHSY and FQNENV. CDR3 DNA sequence: TGTGCCAGCAGCCAATTACAGGGTGTAAACATTCAGTACTTC. This codes for CASSQLQGVNIQYF.

This clonotype was seen just once. The chain combines TRBV7-2 with TRBJ2-1; TRBD1 is a possible D gene (5 bases). Per the germline V gene, CDR1 is SGHTA and CDR2 is FQGNSA. Trimming shortened V by 5 bases and J by 9 bases, and 14 bases separated the two germline ends. CDR3 length: 13 amino acids. The CDR3: CASSLVRESEQFF. The CDR3 nucleotides are TGTGCCAGCAGCCTAGTCAGGGAAAGTGAGCAGTTCTTC.